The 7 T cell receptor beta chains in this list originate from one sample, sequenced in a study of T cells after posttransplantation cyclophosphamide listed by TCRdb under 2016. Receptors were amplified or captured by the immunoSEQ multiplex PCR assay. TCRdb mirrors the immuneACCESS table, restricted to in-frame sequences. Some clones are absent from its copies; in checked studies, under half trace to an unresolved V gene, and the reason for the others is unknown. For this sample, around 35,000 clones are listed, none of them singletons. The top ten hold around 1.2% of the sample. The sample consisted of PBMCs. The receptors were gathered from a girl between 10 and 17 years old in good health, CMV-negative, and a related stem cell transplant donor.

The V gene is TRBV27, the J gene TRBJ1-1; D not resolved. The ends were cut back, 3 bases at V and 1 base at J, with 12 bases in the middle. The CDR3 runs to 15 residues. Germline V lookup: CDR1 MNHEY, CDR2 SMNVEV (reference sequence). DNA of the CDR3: TGTGCCAGCAGTTTGGCTAGGCATCCGAACACTGAAGCTTTCTTT. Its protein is CASSLARHPNTEAFF.

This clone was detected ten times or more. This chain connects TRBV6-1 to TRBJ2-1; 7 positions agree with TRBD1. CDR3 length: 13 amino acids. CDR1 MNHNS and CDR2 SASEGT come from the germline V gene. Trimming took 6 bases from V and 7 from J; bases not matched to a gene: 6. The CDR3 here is CASSRQGWNEQFF. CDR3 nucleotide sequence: TGTGCCAGCAGCAGACAGGGTTGGAATGAGCAGTTCTTC.

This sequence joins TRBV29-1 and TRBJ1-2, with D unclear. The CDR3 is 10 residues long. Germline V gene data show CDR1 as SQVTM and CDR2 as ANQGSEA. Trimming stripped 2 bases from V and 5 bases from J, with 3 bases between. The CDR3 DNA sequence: TGCAGCGTTGAACCTTATGGCTACACCTTC. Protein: CSVEPYGYTF.

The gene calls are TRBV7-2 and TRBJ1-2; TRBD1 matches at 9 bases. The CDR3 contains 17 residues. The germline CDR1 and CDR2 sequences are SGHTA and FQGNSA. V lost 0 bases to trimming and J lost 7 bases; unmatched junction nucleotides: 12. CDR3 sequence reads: CASSLAPPGQGLGGYTF. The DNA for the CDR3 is TGTGCCAGCAGCTTAGCGCCTCCGGGACAGGGTCTTGGTGGCTACACCTTC.

The CDR3 loop is CASSLRTSGRSSSYNEQFF. The CDR3 region has the DNA TGTGCCAGCAGTCTAAGGACTAGCGGGAGATCGAGCTCCTACAATGAGCAGTTCTTC. The genes are TRBV2 and TRBJ2-1, with 13 bases identical to TRBD2. V trimming: 5 bases; J trimming: 0 bases; junction bases outside the gene matches: 10. The CDR3 contains 19 residues. Germline V gene data show CDR1 as SNHLY and CDR2 as FYNNEI.

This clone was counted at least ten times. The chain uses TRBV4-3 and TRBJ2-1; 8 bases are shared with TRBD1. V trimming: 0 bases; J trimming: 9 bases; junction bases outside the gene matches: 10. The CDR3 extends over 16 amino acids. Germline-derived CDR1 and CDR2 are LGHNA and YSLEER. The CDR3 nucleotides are TGCGCCAGCAGCCAAGATGGAGGACAGGGAGGTGGTGAGCAGTTCTTC. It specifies CASSQDGGQGGGEQFF.

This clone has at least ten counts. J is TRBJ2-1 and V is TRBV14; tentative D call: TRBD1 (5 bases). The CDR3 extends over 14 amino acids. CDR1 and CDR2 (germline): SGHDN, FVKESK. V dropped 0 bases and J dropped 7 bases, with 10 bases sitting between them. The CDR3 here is CASSQDRGWNEQFF. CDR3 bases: TGTGCCAGCAGCCAAGATAGGGGCTGGAATGAGCAGTTCTTC.